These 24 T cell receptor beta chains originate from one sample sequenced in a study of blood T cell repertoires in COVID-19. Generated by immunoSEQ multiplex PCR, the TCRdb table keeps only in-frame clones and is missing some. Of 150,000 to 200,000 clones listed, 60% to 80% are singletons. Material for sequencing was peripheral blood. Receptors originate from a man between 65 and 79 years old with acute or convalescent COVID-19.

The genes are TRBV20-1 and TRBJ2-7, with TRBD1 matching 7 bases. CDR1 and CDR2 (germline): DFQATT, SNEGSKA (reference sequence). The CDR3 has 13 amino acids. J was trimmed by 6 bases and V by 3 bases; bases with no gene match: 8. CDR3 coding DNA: TGCAGTGCTAGTCACGGGACAGCAGGCGAGCAGTACTTC. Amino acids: CSASHGTAGEQYF.

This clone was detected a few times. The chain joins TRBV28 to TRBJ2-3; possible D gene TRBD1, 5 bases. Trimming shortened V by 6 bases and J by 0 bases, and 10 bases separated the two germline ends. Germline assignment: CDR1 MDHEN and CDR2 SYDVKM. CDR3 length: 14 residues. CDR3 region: CASRQDPSTDTQYF. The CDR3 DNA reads TGTGCCAGCAGACAGGACCCTAGCACAGATACGCAGTATTTT.

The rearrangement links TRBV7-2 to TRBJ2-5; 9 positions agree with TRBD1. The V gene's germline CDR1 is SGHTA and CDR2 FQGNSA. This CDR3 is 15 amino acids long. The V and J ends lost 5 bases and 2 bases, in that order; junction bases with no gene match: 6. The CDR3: CASSRGTGRQETQYF. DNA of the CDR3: TGTGCCAGCAGCCGCGGGACAGGGAGGCAAGAGACCCAGTACTTC. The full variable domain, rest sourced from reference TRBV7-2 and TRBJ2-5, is GAGVSQSPSNKVTEKGKDVELRCDPISGHTALYWYRQSLGQGLEFLIYFQGNSAPDKSGLPSDRFSAERTGGSVSTLTIQRTQQEDSAVYLCASSRGTGRQETQYFGPGTRLLVL.

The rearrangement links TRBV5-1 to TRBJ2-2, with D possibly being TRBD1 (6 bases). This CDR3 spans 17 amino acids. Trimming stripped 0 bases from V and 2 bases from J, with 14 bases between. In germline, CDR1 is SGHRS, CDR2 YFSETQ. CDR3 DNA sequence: TGCGCCAGCAGCTTGGAACCCAGGGGCTACAACACCGGGGAGCTGTTTTTT. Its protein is CASSLEPRGYNTGELFF. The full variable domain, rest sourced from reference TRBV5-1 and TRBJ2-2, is KAGVTQTPRYLIKTRGQQVTLSCSPISGHRSVSWYQQTPGQGLQFLFEYFSETQRNKGNFPGRFSGRQFSNSRSEMNVSTLELGDSALYLCASSLEPRGYNTGELFFGEGSRLTVL.

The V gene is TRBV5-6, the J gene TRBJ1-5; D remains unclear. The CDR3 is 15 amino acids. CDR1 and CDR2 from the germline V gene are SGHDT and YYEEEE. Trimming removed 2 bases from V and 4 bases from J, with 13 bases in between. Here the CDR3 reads CASSFSYRGNQPQHF. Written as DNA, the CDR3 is TGTGCCAGCAGCTTTTCTTACCGGGGAAATCAGCCCCAGCATTTT.

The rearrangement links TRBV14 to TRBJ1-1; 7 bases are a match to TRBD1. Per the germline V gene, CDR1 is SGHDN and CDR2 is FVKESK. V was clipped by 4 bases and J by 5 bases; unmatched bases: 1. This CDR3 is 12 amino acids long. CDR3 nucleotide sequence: TGTGCCAGCAGCCCGGGACAGACTGAAGCTTTCTTT. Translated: CASSPGQTEAFF.

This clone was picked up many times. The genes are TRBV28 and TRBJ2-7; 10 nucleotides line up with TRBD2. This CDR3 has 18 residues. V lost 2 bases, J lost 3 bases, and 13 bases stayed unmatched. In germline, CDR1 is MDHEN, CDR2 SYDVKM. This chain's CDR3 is CASSLLVPSGSRSYEQYF. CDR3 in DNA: TGTGCCAGCAGTTTACTCGTTCCTAGCGGGAGCCGTAGCTACGAGCAGTACTTC.

In DNA form, the CDR3 reads TGTGCCAGCAGTTACTCTCCCCGAGAGACCCAGTACTTC. This sequence encodes CASSYSPRETQYF. The V call is TRBV6-5, the J call TRBJ2-5; D gene unclear. The V and J ends lost 0 bases and 4 bases respectively, with 6 bases between them. Germline V gene lookup returns CDR1 MNHEY and CDR2 SVGAGI. The CDR3 is 13 residues long.

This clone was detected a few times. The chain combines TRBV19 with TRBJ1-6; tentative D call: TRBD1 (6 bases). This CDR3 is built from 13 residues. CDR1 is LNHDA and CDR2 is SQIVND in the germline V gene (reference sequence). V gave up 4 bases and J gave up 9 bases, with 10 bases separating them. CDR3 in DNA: TGTGCCAGTAGTACGGGACACCTTTCACCCCTCCACTTT. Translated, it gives CASSTGHLSPLHF.

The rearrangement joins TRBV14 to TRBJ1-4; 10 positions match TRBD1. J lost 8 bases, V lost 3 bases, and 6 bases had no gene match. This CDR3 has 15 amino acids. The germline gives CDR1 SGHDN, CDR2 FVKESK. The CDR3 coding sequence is TGTGCCAGCAGCCAGTGGGGGACAGGGGACGAAAAACTGTTTTTT. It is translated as CASSQWGTGDEKLFF.

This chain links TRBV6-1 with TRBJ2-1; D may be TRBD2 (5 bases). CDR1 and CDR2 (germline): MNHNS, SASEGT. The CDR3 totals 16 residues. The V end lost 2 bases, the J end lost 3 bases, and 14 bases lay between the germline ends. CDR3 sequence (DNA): TGTGCCAGCAGTGAAATAACTAGACTACTCTACAATGAGCAGTTCTTC. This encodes CASSEITRLLYNEQFF.

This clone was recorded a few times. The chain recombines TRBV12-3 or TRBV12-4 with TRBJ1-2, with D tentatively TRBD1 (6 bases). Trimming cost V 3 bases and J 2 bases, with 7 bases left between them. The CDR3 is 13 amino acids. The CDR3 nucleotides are TGTGCCAGCAGTTTCCAGGGGAACTATGGCTACACCTTC. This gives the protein CASSFQGNYGYTF.

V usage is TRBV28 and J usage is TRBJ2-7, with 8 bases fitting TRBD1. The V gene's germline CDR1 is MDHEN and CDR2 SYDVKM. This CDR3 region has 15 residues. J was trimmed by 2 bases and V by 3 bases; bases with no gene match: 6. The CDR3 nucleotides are TGTGCCAGCAGTTTCTCAGGGGGCCCAACCTACGAGCAGTACTTC. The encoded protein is CASSFSGGPTYEQYF. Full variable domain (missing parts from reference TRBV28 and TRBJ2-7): DVKVTQSSRYLVKRTGEKVFLECVQDMDHENMFWYRQDPGLGLRLIYFSYDVKMKEKGDIPEGYSVSREKKERFSLILESASTNQTSMYLCASSFSGGPTYEQYFGPGTRLTVT.

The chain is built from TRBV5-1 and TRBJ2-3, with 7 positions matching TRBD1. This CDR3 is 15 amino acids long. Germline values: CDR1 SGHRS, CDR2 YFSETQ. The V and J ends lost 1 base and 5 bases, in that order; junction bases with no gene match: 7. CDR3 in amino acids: CASSLRGRGRDTQYF. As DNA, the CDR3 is TGCGCCAGCAGCTTGAGGGGGCGCGGAAGAGATACGCAGTATTTT.

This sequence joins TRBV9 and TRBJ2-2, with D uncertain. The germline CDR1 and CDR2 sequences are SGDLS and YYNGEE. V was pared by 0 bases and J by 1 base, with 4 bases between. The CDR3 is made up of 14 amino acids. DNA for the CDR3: TGTGCCAGCAGCGTAGGTCTGAACACCGGGGAGCTGTTTTTT. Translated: CASSVGLNTGELFF.

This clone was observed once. CDR3 loop: CSAGQGGGEKLFF. The CDR3 region has the DNA TGCAGCGCAGGACAGGGTGGTGGTGAAAAACTGTTTTTT. V is TRBV29-1 and J is TRBJ1-4; 8 bases align to TRBD1. The V gene's germline CDR1 is SQVTM and CDR2 ANQGSEA. The V and J ends lost 7 bases and 7 bases, in that order; junction bases with no gene match: 8. This CDR3 region has 13 residues.

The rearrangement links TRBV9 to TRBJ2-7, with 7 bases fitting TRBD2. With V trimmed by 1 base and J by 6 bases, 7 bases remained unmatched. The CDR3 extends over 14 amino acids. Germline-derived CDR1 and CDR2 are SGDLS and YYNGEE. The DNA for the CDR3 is TGTGCCAGCAGCGTACCGTCGACGGGAGGCGAGCAGTACTTC. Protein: CASSVPSTGGEQYF.

As DNA, the CDR3 is TGCGCCAGCAGCCAAGATAGCGGGAGTGTAGCCGGGGAGCTGTTTTTT. It is translated as CASSQDSGSVAGELFF. The rearrangement links TRBV4-3 to TRBJ2-2; 9 bases match TRBD2. CDR3 size: 16 residues. V was clipped by 0 bases and J by 6 bases; unmatched bases: 5. Germline V gives CDR1 LGHNA, CDR2 YSLEER.

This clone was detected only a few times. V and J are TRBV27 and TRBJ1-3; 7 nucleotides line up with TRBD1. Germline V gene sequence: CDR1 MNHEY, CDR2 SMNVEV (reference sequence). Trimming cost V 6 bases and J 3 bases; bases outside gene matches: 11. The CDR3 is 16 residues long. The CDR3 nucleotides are TGTGCCAGCAGGACGACAGGGTCTGGTGTTGGAAACACCATATATTTT. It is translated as CASRTTGSGVGNTIYF.

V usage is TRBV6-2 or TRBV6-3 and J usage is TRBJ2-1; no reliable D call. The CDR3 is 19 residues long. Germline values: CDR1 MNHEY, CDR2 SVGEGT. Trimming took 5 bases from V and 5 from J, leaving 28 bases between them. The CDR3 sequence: CASSQRQGAVRIPNNEQFF. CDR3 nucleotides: TGTGCCAGCAGTCAACGCCAAGGCGCCGTGAGGATTCCTAACAATGAGCAGTTCTTC.

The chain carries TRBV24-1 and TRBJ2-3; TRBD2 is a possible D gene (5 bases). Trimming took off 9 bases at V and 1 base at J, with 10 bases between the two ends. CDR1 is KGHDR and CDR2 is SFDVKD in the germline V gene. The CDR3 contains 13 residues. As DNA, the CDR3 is TGTGCCACCGAGGGTCAGGGCACAGATACGCAGTATTTT. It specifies CATEGQGTDTQYF.

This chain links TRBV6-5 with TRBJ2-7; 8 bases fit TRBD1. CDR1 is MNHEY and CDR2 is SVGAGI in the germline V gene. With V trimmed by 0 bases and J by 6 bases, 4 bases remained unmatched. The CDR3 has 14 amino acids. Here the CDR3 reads CASSYSRQGREQYF. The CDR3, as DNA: TGTGCCAGCAGTTACTCTCGACAGGGGCGCGAGCAGTACTTC.

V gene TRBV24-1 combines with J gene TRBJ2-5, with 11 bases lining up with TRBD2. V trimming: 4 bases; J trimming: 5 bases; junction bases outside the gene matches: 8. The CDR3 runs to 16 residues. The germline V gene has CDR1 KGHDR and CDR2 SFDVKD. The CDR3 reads CATSDHSGRAPETQYF. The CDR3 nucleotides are TGTGCCACCAGTGACCATAGCGGGAGGGCCCCCGAGACCCAGTACTTC.

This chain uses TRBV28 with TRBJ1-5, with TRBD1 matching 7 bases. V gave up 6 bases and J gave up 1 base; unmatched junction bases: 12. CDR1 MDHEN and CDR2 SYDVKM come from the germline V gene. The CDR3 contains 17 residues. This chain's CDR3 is CASSNYDQTGSNQPQHF. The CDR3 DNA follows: TGTGCCAGCAGCAATTATGACCAGACAGGGAGCAATCAGCCCCAGCATTTT.